The next 25 T cell receptor beta chains were all read from a single sample in a study of blood T cell repertoires in COVID-19. Profiled with immunoSEQ multiplex PCR; TCRdb holds only in-frame clones, not every one. The sample shows around 45,000 clones, roughly 82% of them seen only once. What was sequenced was peripheral blood. The receptor set was obtained from a woman aged 55 to 70 with acute or convalescent COVID-19.

V is TRBV3-1 (or the pseudogene TRBV3-2) and J is TRBJ2-3; TRBD2 matches at 8 bases. The V segment lost 2 bases and the J segment 0 bases; nucleotides outside the gene matches: 7. CDR3 length: 17 residues. Germline values: CDR1 LGHDT, CDR2 YNNKEL (reference sequence). CDR3: CASSQFGGGLSTDTQYF. The DNA for the CDR3 is TGTGCCAGCAGCCAATTCGGGGGGGGACTCAGCACAGATACGCAGTATTTT.

This chain links TRBV5-4 with TRBJ1-2; TRBD1 aligns across 9 bases. Unmatched junction bases numbered 5, after V lost 0 bases and J lost 8 bases. The CDR3 has 14 amino acids. Germline lookup yields CDR1 SGHNT and CDR2 YYREEE (reference sequence). The DNA of the CDR3 is TGTGCCAGCAGCTTGGCGGACAGGGGTGACGGCTACACCTTC. Amino acids: CASSLADRGDGYTF.

J is TRBJ2-3 and V is TRBV9; the D is unclear. The germline V gene has CDR1 SGDLS and CDR2 YYNGEE. This CDR3 is built from 12 residues. V gave up 4 bases and J gave up 6 bases, with 9 bases separating them. The CDR3 coding sequence is TGTGCCAGCAGCCCTGGAGAGGATACGCAGTATTTT. Translation: CASSPGEDTQYF.

The V and J genes are TRBV7-2 and TRBJ1-2; D is ambiguous. Looked up from germline, CDR1 is SGHTA and CDR2 is FQGNSA. There are 13 residues in the CDR3. V lost 3 bases, J lost 2 bases, and 7 bases lay in between. The CDR3 nucleotides read TGTGCCAGCAGCTTCGGCAGGAACTATGGCTACACCTTC. It yields the protein CASSFGRNYGYTF.

The chain uses TRBV3-1 (or the pseudogene TRBV3-2) and TRBJ2-6; D remains unclear. The V gene's germline CDR1 is LGHDT and CDR2 YNNKEL (reference sequence). Trimming took off 4 bases at V and 1 base at J, with 8 bases between the two ends. This CDR3 comprises 15 residues. The CDR3 reads CASSRPGSGANVLTF. CDR3 nucleotide sequence: TGTGCCAGCAGCCGTCCCGGGTCTGGGGCCAACGTCCTGACTTTC.

The J gene is TRBJ1-5, the V gene TRBV2, with 9 bases identical to TRBD1. The germline CDR1 and CDR2 sequences are SNHLY and FYNNEI. CDR3 length equals 15 residues. Trimming at V came to 5 bases and at J to 2 bases, leaving 4 bases not matched to a gene. The CDR3: CASSPRQGGNQPQHF. The CDR3 nucleotides are TGTGCCAGCAGTCCGAGACAGGGGGGCAATCAGCCCCAGCATTTT. Full variable domain (remainder filled in from reference TRBV2 and TRBJ1-5): EPEVTQTPSHQVTQMGQEVILRCVPISNHLYFYWYRQILGQKVEFLVSFYNNEISEKSEIFDDQFSVERPDGSNFTLKIRSTKLEDSAMYFCASSPRQGGNQPQHFGDGTRLSIL.

Turning to this clone: Other DNA sequences in this sample translate to the same CDR3. The V and J genes are TRBV27 and TRBJ2-3; no clear D. V lost 0 bases, J lost 1 base, and 5 bases lay in between. This CDR3 spans 14 amino acids. Germline V gene data show CDR1 as MNHEY and CDR2 as SMNVEV (reference sequence). The CDR3 sequence is CASSLSAGTDTQYF. The CDR3, as DNA: TGTGCCAGCAGTTTATCGGCGGGCACAGATACGCAGTATTTT.

The rearrangement links TRBV6-5 to TRBJ2-2; 9 bases are a match to TRBD2. The CDR3 contains 13 residues. Losses at the gene ends were 9 bases for V and 4 bases for J; bases not matched to a gene: 3. The germline V gene has CDR1 MNHEY and CDR2 SVGAGI. The CDR3 region has the DNA TGTGCCAGTAGCGGGGGAATCACCGGGGAGCTGTTTTTT. This encodes CASSGGITGELFF.

The genes are TRBV27 and TRBJ2-2; D remains ambiguous. Germline V gives CDR1 MNHEY, CDR2 SMNVEV (reference sequence). The CDR3 extends over 16 amino acids. V dropped 6 bases and J dropped 0 bases, with 14 bases sitting between them. CDR3 in amino acids: CASRSGFTPNTGELFF. In DNA, the CDR3 is TGTGCCAGCAGATCCGGGTTCACCCCGAACACCGGGGAGCTGTTTTTT.

This chain joins TRBV19 and TRBJ2-3; the match to TRBD2 covers 8 bases. This CDR3 contains 15 residues. Germline V CDR1 and CDR2: LNHDA, SQIVND (reference sequence). Trimming at V came to 1 base and at J to 3 bases, leaving 3 bases not matched to a gene. The CDR3, as DNA: TGTGCCAGTAGTATAGCGGGGGGGTTTACAGATACGCAGTATTTT. It codes for CASSIAGGFTDTQYF. The complete variable domain, with remaining parts taken from reference TRBV19 and TRBJ2-3, reads DGGITQSPKYLFRKEGQNVTLSCEQNLNHDAMYWYRQDPGQGLRLIYYSQIVNDFQKGDIAEGYSVSREKKESFPLTVTSAQKNPTAFYLCASSIAGGFTDTQYFGPGTRLTVL.

V and J are TRBV12-5 and TRBJ2-1; possibly TRBD1 for D (6 bases). Germline V gene sequence: CDR1 LGHNT, CDR2 FRNRAP. This CDR3 spans 14 amino acids. V was pared by 7 bases and J by 4 bases, with 14 bases between. For the CDR3, the DNA is TGTGCTAGTGAGTCACAGGGATGGTACAATGAGCAGTTCTTC. Translation: CASESQGWYNEQFF.

This clone was observed a handful of times. J is TRBJ1-2 and V is TRBV10-3; D is possibly TRBD1 (5 bases). Germline V gene data show CDR1 as ENHRY and CDR2 as SYGVKD. The CDR3 consists of 15 residues. V was cut by 0 bases and J by 1 base, with 9 bases left in between. The CDR3 spells CAISESGGVNYGYTF. CDR3 bases: TGTGCCATCAGTGAGTCCGGAGGGGTTAACTATGGCTACACCTTC.

The chain combines TRBV27 with TRBJ2-7; no clear D. The CDR3 sequence is 13 residues long. CDR1 and CDR2 from the germline V gene are MNHEY and SMNVEV (reference sequence). Trimming left V 0 bases short and J 6 bases short, with 9 bases between. For the CDR3, the DNA is TGTGCCAGCAGTTTATCAAGAGACACCGAGCAGTACTTC. Its translation is CASSLSRDTEQYF.

The V and J genes are TRBV29-1 and TRBJ2-7; the D is unclear. The CDR3 is 12 amino acids. Trimming shortened V by 5 bases and J by 0 bases, and 8 bases separated the two germline ends. Germline-derived CDR1 and CDR2 are SQVTM and ANQGSEA. The CDR3 DNA reads as TGCAGCGTTATTTCTTCCTCCTACGAGCAGTACTTC. It specifies CSVISSSYEQYF.

The J gene is TRBJ2-5, the V gene TRBV24-1; 11 nucleotides agree with TRBD1. J was trimmed by 5 bases and V by 2 bases; bases with no gene match: 6. Germline CDR1 reads KGHDR; CDR2 reads SFDVKD. This CDR3 is built from 16 residues. The CDR3 nucleotides read TGTGCCACCAGTGATTCGGACAGGGGGCGACGGGAGACCCAGTACTTC. Translating gives CATSDSDRGRRETQYF.

This rearrangement joins TRBV10-3 to TRBJ2-3, with 7 positions matching TRBD1. V lost 4 bases and J lost 2; bases outside the gene matches: 3. This CDR3 has 14 residues. The germline V gene has CDR1 ENHRY and CDR2 SYGVKD. The CDR3 reads CAISGTGNTDTQYF. The CDR3 DNA is TGTGCCATCAGTGGGACAGGAAACACAGATACGCAGTATTTT.

The chain couples TRBV18 to TRBJ1-5, with TRBD1 matching over 9 bases. The CDR3 length is 15 residues. Germline CDR1 reads KGHSH; CDR2 reads LQKENI. Trimming took 6 bases from V and 3 from J; bases not matched to a gene: 6. The CDR3 bases are TGTGCCAGCTCCCGGGGGACAGGGTCCAATCAGCCCCAGCATTTT. Translation: CASSRGTGSNQPQHF.

This chain joins TRBV6-2 or TRBV6-3 and TRBJ1-5; perhaps TRBD1 as D (5 bases). The CDR3 extends over 17 amino acids. Between the trimmed V and J ends, which lost 4 bases and 1 base, there was a span of 17 bases. Germline V lookup: CDR1 MNHEY, CDR2 SVGEGT. The CDR3 protein is CASSLGTAGGSNQPQHF. For the CDR3, the DNA is TGTGCCAGCAGTTTGGGGACGGCCGGGGGGAGCAATCAGCCCCAGCATTTT.

V usage is TRBV5-4 and J usage is TRBJ1-5; the D is unclear. Germline V gene sequence: CDR1 SGHNT, CDR2 YYREEE (reference sequence). V was clipped by 0 bases and J by 7 bases, with 11 bases between them. There are 14 residues in the CDR3. CDR3 region: CASSLGGLRQPQHF. The CDR3 DNA reads as TGTGCCAGCAGCTTGGGTGGCCTTCGACAGCCCCAGCATTTT.

The chain combines TRBV5-1 with TRBJ1-6, with TRBD1 matching 7 bases. Losses at the gene ends were 5 bases for V and 7 bases for J; bases not matched to a gene: 9. The V gene's germline CDR1 is SGHRS and CDR2 YFSETQ. The CDR3 extends over 15 amino acids. CDR3: CASSSHDRANSPLHF. For the CDR3, the DNA is TGCGCCAGCAGTTCTCATGACAGGGCGAATTCACCCCTCCACTTT.

The J gene is TRBJ2-1, the V gene TRBV7-3; D unclear. Germline lookup yields CDR1 SGHTA and CDR2 FQGTGA. The CDR3 is 13 residues long. Deletions cut 6 bases from V and 7 bases from J, with 13 bases between. CDR3 DNA: TGTGCCAGCAGTTATGACGGGTGGAATGAGCAGTTCTTC. Amino acids: CASSYDGWNEQFF.

The chain couples TRBV24-1 to TRBJ2-3, with D possibly matching TRBD2 (6 bases). Per germline, CDR1 KGHDR and CDR2 SFDVKD. The CDR3 totals 15 residues. Trimming stripped 3 bases from V and 0 bases from J, with 9 bases between. CDR3 sequence: CATSDAGTSTDTQYF. CDR3 coding DNA: TGTGCCACCAGTGATGCCGGGACTAGCACAGATACGCAGTATTTT.

The J gene is TRBJ1-4, the V gene TRBV5-5; D not resolved. The CDR3 has 12 amino acids. V lost 0 bases to trimming and J lost 8 bases, with 5 bases between them. Germline-derived CDR1 and CDR2 are SGHKS and YYEKEE (reference sequence). The CDR3 sequence: CASSLAGEKLFF. The CDR3 region has the DNA TGTGCCAGCAGCTTGGCCGGGGAAAAACTGTTTTTT.

The J gene is TRBJ2-7, the V gene TRBV20-1; D is unresolved. The CDR3 is 11 residues long. Germline CDR1 is DFQATT and CDR2 is SNEGSKA (reference sequence). Trimming took off 5 bases at V and 4 bases at J, with 9 bases between the two ends. CDR3 sequence (DNA): TGCAGTGCTCGTACAGAGTACGAGCAGTACTTC. Its protein product is CSARTEYEQYF.

This chain uses TRBV30 with TRBJ2-1, with 11 bases fitting TRBD2. This CDR3 is built from 16 residues. The junction had 7 bases not matched to a gene; V was cut back by 1 base and J by 5 bases. CDR1 is GTSNPN and CDR2 is SVGIG in the germline V gene (reference sequence). The DNA of the CDR3 is TGTGCCTGGAGTGGGGGCTGGGGACTAGCGGACAATGAGCAGTTCTTC. It is translated as CAWSGGWGLADNEQFF.